The T cell receptor beta chain under discussion was sequenced for a study of T cells in women clearing cervical HPV infection. Overall study context: Blood came at first lesion visit for cases, post-clearance for controls.

The CDR3 covers 12 residues. Trimming took 5 bases from V and 3 from J, leaving 8 bases between them. Germline V gives CDR1 SGHTA, CDR2 FQGNSA. All participants had a single incident cervical HPV16 infection, and prevalent HPV16 infections were excluded. Repertoires were generated with immunoSEQ multiplex PCR, while TCRdb's copy carries only in-frame clones and drops some. The sample is made up of tens of thousands of clones, and the top ten hold approximately 6.6% of it. Details on this clone: Read sequence stops 3 residues before the CDR3 end, and the germline J gene provides the missing end.

Sequencing was performed on blood buffy coat. The chain employs TRBV7-2 and TRBJ2-7; D might be TRBD1 (5 bases). The receptor was derived from a woman aged 18-69 years with a cervical HPV16 infection that either progressed to CIN3+ or cleared (not recorded which). CDR3 sequence reads: CASSPTGYEQYF. The CDR3 DNA, read in part, is TGTGCCAGCAGCCCCACAGGCTACGAG.